Listed below are T cell receptor beta chains from one sample, sequenced in a study of blood T cells in healthy people across ages. In TCRdb, the 5' RACE reads were re-called with MiXCR into one record per CDR3 protein. This table has some 1,000,000 distinct CDR3 sequences, around 27% appearing once. The data also belong to a second study, concerning T cells of mothers and their children.

Specimen: blood. The receptors here all came from a girl aged 2 to 9 in good health. Each CDR3 is given with its conserved first and last residue. Only part of the rows carry a size: once, few, many, or a class if the clone is expanded.

j_gene: TRBJ1-2; abundance: -; v_gene: TRBV7-9; CDR3aa: CASSLGGGRGPNYGYTF
j_gene: TRBJ1-2; abundance: -; v_gene: TRBV5-6; CDR3aa: CASSLAEFYGYTF
j_gene: TRBJ2-3; abundance: -; v_gene: TRBV24-1; CDR3aa: CATSALFTDTQYF
j_gene: TRBJ1-4; abundance: few; v_gene: TRBV20-1; CDR3aa: CSARRNEKLFF
j_gene: TRBJ2-5; abundance: -; v_gene: TRBV4-2; CDR3aa: CASSQDVAGGQETQYF
j_gene: TRBJ2-3; abundance: -; v_gene: TRBV7-9; CDR3aa: CASSRDGTADTQYF
j_gene: TRBJ2-1; abundance: -; v_gene: TRBV3-1; CDR3aa: CASSPLGRGQRSSEQFF
j_gene: -; abundance: once; v_gene: TRBV5-6; CDR3aa: CASSLFNQDRDYEQYF
j_gene: TRBJ2-3; abundance: few; v_gene: TRBV6-5; CDR3aa: CASSSDFTSTDTQYF
j_gene: TRBJ1-6; abundance: -; v_gene: TRBV5-1; CDR3aa: CASRFSGDSPLHF
j_gene: TRBJ2-4; abundance: few; v_gene: TRBV20-1; CDR3aa: CSARGRQGALAKNIQYF
j_gene: TRBJ2-1; abundance: few; v_gene: TRBV27; CDR3aa: CASSHLSVSYNEQFF
j_gene: TRBJ1-4; abundance: -; v_gene: TRBV5-4; CDR3aa: CASSAGPDEKLFF
j_gene: TRBJ2-7; abundance: few; v_gene: TRBV5-1; CDR3aa: CASSPSLAGDEQYF
j_gene: TRBJ1-5; abundance: -; v_gene: TRBV28; CDR3aa: CASSLRAYDQPQHF
j_gene: TRBJ1-2; abundance: few; v_gene: TRBV6-6; CDR3aa: CASSYSMTDYGYTF
j_gene: -; abundance: -; v_gene: TRBV5-1; CDR3aa: CASSLVGGPEQYF
j_gene: -; abundance: -; v_gene: TRBV6-4; CDR3aa: CASSESAGDAPGQFF
j_gene: TRBJ2-1; abundance: few; v_gene: TRBV20-1; CDR3aa: CSASGFVSGSNYEQFF